The 18 T cell receptor beta chains reported below all come from one sample, sequenced in a study of T cell changes during pregnancy in multiple sclerosis. Generated by immunoSEQ multiplex PCR, the TCRdb table keeps only in-frame clones and is missing some. Here the sample spans about 47,000 clones, around 90% being singletons. Sequences were derived from peripheral blood, sampled in the first trimester of pregnancy. These receptors all come from a female donor with multiple sclerosis, enrolled in a pregnancy study.

This clone was seen a single time. The chain combines TRBV7-8 with TRBJ1-1; no firm D call. The CDR3 covers 12 residues. Germline CDR1 and CDR2: SGHVS and FQNEAQ. V gave up 0 bases and J gave up 10 bases, with 9 bases separating them. The CDR3 spells CASSLAGLLAFF. The CDR3 nucleotides are TGTGCCAGCAGCTTAGCCGGTCTGCTAGCTTTCTTT. Supplemented by reference TRBV7-8 and TRBJ1-1, the full variable domain reads GAGVSQSPRYKVAKRGQDVALRCDPISGHVSLFWYQQALGQGPEFLTYFQNEAQLDKSGLPSDRFFAERPEGSVSTLKIQRTQQEDSAVYLCASSLAGLLAFFGQGTRLTVV.

The chain combines TRBV6-5 with TRBJ2-5; D is possibly TRBD1 (6 bases). CDR1 is MNHEY, CDR2 SVGAGI, per germline. Trimming left V 0 bases short and J 0 bases short, with 11 bases between. The CDR3 is 16 amino acids. The CDR3 is CASSYSPGEYQETQYF. The CDR3 nucleotides are TGTGCCAGCAGTTACTCGCCAGGGGAGTACCAAGAGACCCAGTACTTC.

The V gene is TRBV18, the J gene TRBJ2-7, with TRBD1 identical over 9 bases. The CDR3 consists of 16 residues. Looked up from germline, CDR1 is KGHSH and CDR2 is LQKENI. V shed 4 bases, J shed 2 bases, and the junction held 9 bases outside the gene matches. This CDR3 reads CASSQKTGTGPYEQYF. CDR3 sequence (DNA): TGTGCCAGCTCACAAAAGACCGGGACAGGGCCCTACGAGCAGTACTTC. Looking up the rest from reference TRBV18 and TRBJ2-7 gives the full variable domain: NAGVMQNPRHLVRRRGQEARLRCSPMKGHSHVYWYRQLPEEGLKFMVYLQKENIIDESGMPKERFSAEFPKEGPSILRIQQVVRGDSAAYFCASSQKTGTGPYEQYFGPGTRLTVT.

Points on this clone: Germline and junction disagree at one end, which may indicate a read error. The CDR3 spells CACSPVGGSTDTQYF. Here the CDR3 DNA reads TGTGCCTGCTCACCCGTCGGGGGTAGCACAGATACGCAGTATTTT. The V and J genes are TRBV18 and TRBJ2-3, with D tentatively TRBD2 (6 bases). Germline lookup yields CDR1 KGHSH and CDR2 LQKENI. The CDR3 is 15 residues long.

The chain carries TRBV7-8 and TRBJ2-5; 10 bases match TRBD2. CDR1 and CDR2 (germline): SGHVS, FQNEAQ. V trimming: 4 bases; J trimming: 5 bases; junction bases outside the gene matches: 16. The CDR3 is 18 residues long. The chain's CDR3 is CASSSLHTERGGWETQYF. CDR3 coding DNA: TGTGCCAGCAGCTCCCTCCATACTGAGCGGGGGGGCTGGGAGACCCAGTACTTC.

The CDR3 nucleotides read TGTGCCTGGAGTGCGGGAGGTTATGGAAATCAGCCCCAGCATTTT. Protein product: CAWSAGGYGNQPQHF. V and J are TRBV30 and TRBJ1-5, with unresolved D. CDR1 is GTSNPN and CDR2 is SVGIG in the germline V gene (reference sequence). Trimming stripped 1 base from V and 4 bases from J, with 14 bases between. This CDR3 is 15 amino acids long.

The chain recombines TRBV29-1 with TRBJ1-2; D unclear. This CDR3 is built from 14 residues. Trimming removed 4 bases from V and 5 bases from J, with 17 bases in between. The germline V gene encodes CDR1 SQVTM and CDR2 ANQGSEA. CDR3 DNA: TGCAGCGTTGTAGTTCCGCAGGAGGCTTATGGCTACACCTTC. Amino acid sequence: CSVVVPQEAYGYTF.

This rearrangement joins TRBV19 to TRBJ1-3; D gene ambiguous. Trimming shortened V by 3 bases and J by 2 bases, and 11 bases separated the two germline ends. Germline CDR1 reads LNHDA; CDR2 reads SQIVND (reference sequence). The CDR3 covers 15 residues. The CDR3 protein is CASSIPRRAGNTIYF. The CDR3 DNA sequence: TGTGCCAGTAGTATTCCACGGAGGGCTGGAAACACCATATATTTT.

This clone was observed a single time. The gene calls are TRBV30 and TRBJ1-5, with TRBD1 matching over 11 bases. The CDR3 is 13 residues long. Per germline, CDR1 GTSNPN and CDR2 SVGIG (reference sequence). V lost 7 bases and J lost 5; bases outside the gene matches: 4. CDR3 residues: CASSGQGDQPQHF. In nucleotides, the CDR3 is TGTGCCTCCTCGGGACAGGGGGATCAGCCCCAGCATTTT. Filled out from reference TRBV30 and TRBJ1-5, the complete variable domain reads SQTIHQWPATLVQPVGSPLSLECTVEGTSNPNLYWYRQAAGRGLQLLFYSVGIGQISSEVPQNLSASRPQDRQFILSSKKLLLSDSGFYLCASSGQGDQPQHFGDGTRLSIL.

The V and J genes are TRBV11-2 and TRBJ1-6; the match to TRBD1 covers 10 bases. Germline trimming cut 5 bases from V and 10 bases from J; bases unmatched to any gene: 8. CDR3 length equals 15 residues. CDR1 SGHAT and CDR2 FQNNGV come from the germline V gene. The CDR3 here is CASSPRDRGGSPLHF. The CDR3 bases are TGTGCCAGCAGCCCCCGGGACAGGGGAGGATCACCCCTCCACTTT.

The V and J genes are TRBV7-9 and TRBJ2-3, with unresolved D. Trimming stripped 5 bases from V and 3 bases from J, with 12 bases between. The CDR3 covers 14 residues. Germline lookup yields CDR1 SEHNR and CDR2 FQNEAQ (reference sequence). The CDR3 here is CASSPLVSTDTQYF. The CDR3 DNA reads TGTGCCAGCAGCCCCCTAGTTTCTACAGATACGCAGTATTTT.

The CDR3 reads CASSDRALQQYF. In DNA form, the CDR3 reads TGTGCCAGTAGCGACCGAGCGCTGCAGCAGTACTTC. V is TRBV19 and J is TRBJ2-7; no firm D call. Germline V gene data show CDR1 as LNHDA and CDR2 as SQIVND (reference sequence). The CDR3 is 12 residues long. V was pared by 6 bases and J by 8 bases, with 14 bases between.

V and J are TRBV2 and TRBJ1-3; 8 positions match TRBD1. CDR1 and CDR2 (germline): SNHLY, FYNNEI. The CDR3 is made up of 13 amino acids. Losses at the gene ends were 9 bases for V and 4 bases for J; bases not matched to a gene: 5. CDR3 region: CASGQGRGNTIYF. DNA for the CDR3: TGTGCCAGTGGACAGGGAAGAGGAAACACCATATATTTT.

The CDR3 sequence: CASRERGGTDTQYF. CDR3 coding DNA: TGTGCCAGCAGGGAGCGGGGGGGCACAGATACGCAGTATTTT. The chain links TRBV5-4 to TRBJ2-3; the match to TRBD2 covers 9 bases. V lost 5 bases, J lost 1 base, and 2 bases stayed unmatched. This CDR3 spans 14 amino acids. Germline loops: CDR1 SGHNT, CDR2 YYREEE (reference sequence).

This chain connects TRBV5-1 to TRBJ1-5, with TRBD1 matching over 7 bases. The CDR3 covers 18 residues. Germline V gene lookup returns CDR1 SGHRS and CDR2 YFSETQ. The junction had 11 bases not matched to a gene; V was cut back by 1 base and J by 1 base. DNA for the CDR3: TGCGCCAGCAGCTTGTTCCCAACAGGGGAGGCGAGCAATCAGCCCCAGCATTTT. Residues: CASSLFPTGEASNQPQHF.

In this sample, this clone turned up once. The chain recombines TRBV6-5 with TRBJ1-4; the match to TRBD1 covers 8 bases. This CDR3 comprises 15 residues. The germline CDR1 and CDR2 sequences are MNHEY and SVGAGI. After removal of 6 bases from V and 7 bases from J, the junction contained 10 bases not matched to a gene. The CDR3: CASRPTTGVGEKLFF. The DNA of the CDR3 is TGTGCCAGCAGACCCACGACAGGGGTTGGTGAAAAACTGTTTTTT.

The chain carries TRBV6-1 and TRBJ1-2, with TRBD1 matching 8 bases. This CDR3 is 13 amino acids long. The trim removed 5 bases at V and 7 bases at J, leaving 6 bases unmatched. From germline, CDR1 is MNHNS and CDR2 SASEGT. CDR3 amino acids: CASSSTGVGGYTF. The CDR3 region has the DNA TGTGCCAGCAGTTCGACAGGGGTTGGTGGCTACACCTTC.

The chain combines TRBV19 with TRBJ2-7; a weak D match, TRBD2 (6 bases). The CDR3 contains 13 residues. V was clipped by 7 bases and J by 4 bases, with 14 bases between them. Germline CDR1 LNHDA, CDR2 SQIVND (reference sequence). DNA for the CDR3: TGTGCCAGTACGGGGGTAGATTCTTACGAGCAGTACTTC. This gives the protein CASTGVDSYEQYF.